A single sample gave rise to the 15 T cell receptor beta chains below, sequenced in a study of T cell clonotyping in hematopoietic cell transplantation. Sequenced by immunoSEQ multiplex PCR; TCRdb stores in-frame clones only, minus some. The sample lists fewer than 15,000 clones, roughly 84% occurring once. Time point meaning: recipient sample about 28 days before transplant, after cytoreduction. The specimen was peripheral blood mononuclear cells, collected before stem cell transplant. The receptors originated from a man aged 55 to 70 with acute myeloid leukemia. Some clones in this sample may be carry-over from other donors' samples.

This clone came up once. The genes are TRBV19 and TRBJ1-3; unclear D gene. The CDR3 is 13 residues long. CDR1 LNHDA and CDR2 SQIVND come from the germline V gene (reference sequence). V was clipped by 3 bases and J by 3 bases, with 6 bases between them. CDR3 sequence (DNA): TGTGCCAGTAGTATGGAGGATGGAAACACCATATATTTT. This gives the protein CASSMEDGNTIYF.

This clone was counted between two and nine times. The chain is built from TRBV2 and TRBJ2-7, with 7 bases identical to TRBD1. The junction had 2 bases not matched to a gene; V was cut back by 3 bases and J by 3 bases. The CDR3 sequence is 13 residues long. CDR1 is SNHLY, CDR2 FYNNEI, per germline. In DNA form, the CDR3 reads TGTGCCAGCAGTGAGACAGGGAACTACGAGCAGTACTTC. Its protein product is CASSETGNYEQYF.

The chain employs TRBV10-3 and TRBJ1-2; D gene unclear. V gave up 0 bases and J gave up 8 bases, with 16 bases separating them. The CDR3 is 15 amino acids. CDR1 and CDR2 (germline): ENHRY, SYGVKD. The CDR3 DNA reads TGTGCCATCAGTGAGTCGGTGGAGGGCGTGAAGGGCTACACCTTC. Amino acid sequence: CAISESVEGVKGYTF.

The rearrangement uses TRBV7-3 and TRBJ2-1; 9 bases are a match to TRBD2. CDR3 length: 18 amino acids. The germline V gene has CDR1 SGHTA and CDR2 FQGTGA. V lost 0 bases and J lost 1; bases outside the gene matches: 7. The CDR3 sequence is CASSLTGGGAVSYNEQFF. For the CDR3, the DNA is TGTGCCAGCAGCTTAACGGGCGGGGGGGCGGTATCCTACAATGAGCAGTTCTTC.

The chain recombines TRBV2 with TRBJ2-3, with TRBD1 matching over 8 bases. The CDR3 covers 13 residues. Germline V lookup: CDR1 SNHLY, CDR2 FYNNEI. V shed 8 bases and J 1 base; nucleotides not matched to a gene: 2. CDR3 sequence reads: CASSGQGTDTQYF. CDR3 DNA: TGTGCCAGCTCGGGACAGGGCACAGATACGCAGTATTTT.

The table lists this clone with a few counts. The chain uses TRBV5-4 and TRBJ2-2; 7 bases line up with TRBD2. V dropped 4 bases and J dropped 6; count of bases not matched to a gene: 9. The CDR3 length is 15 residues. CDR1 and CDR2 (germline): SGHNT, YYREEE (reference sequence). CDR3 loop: CASSRAGVGPGELFF. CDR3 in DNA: TGTGCCAGCAGCCGTGCGGGGGTAGGGCCCGGGGAGCTGTTTTTT. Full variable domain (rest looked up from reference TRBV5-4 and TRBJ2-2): ETGVTQSPTHLIKTRGQQVTLRCSSQSGHNTVSWYQQALGQGPQFIFQYYREEENGRGNFPPRFSGLQFPNYSSELNVNALELDDSALYLCASSRAGVGPGELFFGEGSRLTVL.

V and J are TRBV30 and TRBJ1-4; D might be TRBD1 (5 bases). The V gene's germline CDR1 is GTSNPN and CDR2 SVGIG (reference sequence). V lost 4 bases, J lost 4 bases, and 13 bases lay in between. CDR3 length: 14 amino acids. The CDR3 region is CAWNLGVGNEKLFF. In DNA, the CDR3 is TGTGCCTGGAATTTAGGGGTTGGTAATGAAAAACTGTTTTTT.

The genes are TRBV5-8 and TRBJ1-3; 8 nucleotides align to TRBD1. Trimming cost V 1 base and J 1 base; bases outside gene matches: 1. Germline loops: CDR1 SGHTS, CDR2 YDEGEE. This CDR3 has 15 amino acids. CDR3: CASSLTGGSGNTIYF. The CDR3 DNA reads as TGTGCCAGCAGCTTGACAGGGGGGTCTGGAAACACCATATATTTT.

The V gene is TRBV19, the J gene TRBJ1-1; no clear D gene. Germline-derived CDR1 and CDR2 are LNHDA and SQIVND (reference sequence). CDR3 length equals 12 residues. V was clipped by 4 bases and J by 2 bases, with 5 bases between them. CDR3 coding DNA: TGTGCCAGTAGTACCTATAACACTGAAGCTTTCTTT. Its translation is CASSTYNTEAFF.

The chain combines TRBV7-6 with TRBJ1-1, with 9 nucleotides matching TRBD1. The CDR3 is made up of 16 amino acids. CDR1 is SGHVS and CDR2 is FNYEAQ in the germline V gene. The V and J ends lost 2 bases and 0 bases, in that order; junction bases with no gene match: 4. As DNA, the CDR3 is TGTGCCAGCAGCTTAAGACAGGGGGGATTGAACACTGAAGCTTTCTTT. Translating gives CASSLRQGGLNTEAFF.

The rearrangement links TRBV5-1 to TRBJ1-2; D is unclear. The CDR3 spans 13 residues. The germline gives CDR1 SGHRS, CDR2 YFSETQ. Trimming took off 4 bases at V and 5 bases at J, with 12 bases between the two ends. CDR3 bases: TGCGCCAGCAGCCCGGACGGAGGTTATGGCTACACCTTC. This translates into CASSPDGGYGYTF.

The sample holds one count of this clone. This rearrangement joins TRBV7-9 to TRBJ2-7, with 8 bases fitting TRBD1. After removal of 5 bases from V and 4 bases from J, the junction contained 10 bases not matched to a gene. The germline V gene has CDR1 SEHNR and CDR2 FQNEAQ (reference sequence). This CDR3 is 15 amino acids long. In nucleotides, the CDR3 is TGTGCCAGCAGCAGCTGGGCAGGGGGCAAGTACGAGCAGTACTTC. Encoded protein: CASSSWAGGKYEQYF.

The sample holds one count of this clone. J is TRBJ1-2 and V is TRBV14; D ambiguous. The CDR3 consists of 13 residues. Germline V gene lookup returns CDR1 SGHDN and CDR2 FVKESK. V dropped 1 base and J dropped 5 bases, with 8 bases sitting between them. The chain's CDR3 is CASSQGSFYGYTF. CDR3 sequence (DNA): TGTGCCAGCAGCCAAGGCAGTTTTTATGGCTACACCTTC.

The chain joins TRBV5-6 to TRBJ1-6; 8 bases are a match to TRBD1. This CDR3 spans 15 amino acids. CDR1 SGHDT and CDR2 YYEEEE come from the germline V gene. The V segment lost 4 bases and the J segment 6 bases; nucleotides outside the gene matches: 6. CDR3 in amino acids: CASSRGQGFNSPLHF. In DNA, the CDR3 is TGTGCCAGCAGCCGAGGACAGGGTTTTAATTCACCCCTCCACTTT.

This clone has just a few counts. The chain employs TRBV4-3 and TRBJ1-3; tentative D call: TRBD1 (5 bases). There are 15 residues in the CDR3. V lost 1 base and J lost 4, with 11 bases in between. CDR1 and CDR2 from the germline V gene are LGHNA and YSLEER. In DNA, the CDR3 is TGCGCCAGCAGCCAAGCAGGGTCAGGGGGAAACACCATATATTTT. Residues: CASSQAGSGGNTIYF.